A selection of T cell receptor beta chains follows, all from one sample in a study of shared clonotypes between healthy human individuals. The assay was immunoSEQ multiplex PCR, and TCRdb's table has in-frame clones only and misses some. The sample yields about 2 million clones, 90% to 95% seen once. Sequencing was done on a sample of naive CD4+ T cells sorted from blood. These TCRs come from a man younger than 30 in good health. The conserved cysteine and the conserved F or W are not part of the CDR3 here.

TRBV4-1,13,ASSQEETSYNEQF
TRBV18,13,ASSPPTGKIYGYT
TRBV27,11,ASSLWGGSEAF
TRBV2,12,ASSVRQGNTEAF
TRBV11-2,13,ASSLAQGGAETQY
TRBV5-1,14,ASSLGPSGGSYEQY
TRBV7-8,13,ASRSSGTGSDEQY
TRBV4-1,14,ASSQDLSRVLYEQY
TRBV29-1,12,TVLWRTSTDTQY
TRBV27,13,ASRSLLQGDYGYT
TRBV28,15,ASSLNDWEATNEKLF
TRBV5-6,11,ASSLPATETQY
TRBV7-9,9,ASSFPDTQY
TRBV6-6,12,ASSYPAGSNEQF
TRBV5-1,13,ASSNLATGSYEQY